The clone carrying this TCR beta chain was observed once. Its antigen is undetermined. The sample comes from a study of T cell responses to AZD1222 COVID-19 vaccine. Study results and limitations: Without day 14 samples, only post-peak T cell repertoires were studied.

Only in-frame clones appear in the TCRdb table, and some are missing; sequencing was by immunoSEQ multiplex PCR. The sample includes about 97,000 clones, roughly 86% of them seen just once. Germline V lookup: CDR1 SGDLS, CDR2 YYNGEE. The CDR3 extends over 15 amino acids. Trimming pared 2 bases from V and 4 bases from J, leaving 16 bases between. The sequence derives from an adult in good health. The genes are TRBV9 and TRBJ2-7; the D gene is possibly TRBD1 (6 bases). The specimen was peripheral blood, collected on day 0 of AZD1222 vaccination. CDR3 nucleotide sequence: TGTGCCAGCAGCGTGGGGGACACGATGGGGTACGAGCAGTACTTC. Protein: CASSVGDTMGYEQYF.